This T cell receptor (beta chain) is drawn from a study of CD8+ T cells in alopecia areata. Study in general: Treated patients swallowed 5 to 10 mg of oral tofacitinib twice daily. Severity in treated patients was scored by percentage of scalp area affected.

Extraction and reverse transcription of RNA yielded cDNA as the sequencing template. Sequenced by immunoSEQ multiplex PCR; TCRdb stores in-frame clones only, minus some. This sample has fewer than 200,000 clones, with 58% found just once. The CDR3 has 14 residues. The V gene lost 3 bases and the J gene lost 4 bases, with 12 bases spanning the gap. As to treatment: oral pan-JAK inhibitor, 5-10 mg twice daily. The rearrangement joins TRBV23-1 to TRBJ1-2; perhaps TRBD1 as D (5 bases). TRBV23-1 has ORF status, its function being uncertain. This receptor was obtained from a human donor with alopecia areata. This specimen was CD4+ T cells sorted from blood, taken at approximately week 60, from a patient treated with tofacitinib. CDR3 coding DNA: TGCGCCAGCAGTCATGCGCAGGGCGGCTATGGCTACACCTTC. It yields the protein CASSHAQGGYGYTF.